The rows below give T cell receptor beta chains drawn from one sample of a study of cytomegalovirus exposure and HLA in healthy donors. TCRdb's table, derived via immunoSEQ multiplex PCR, lists solely in-frame clones and lacks some. The sample comprises a few hundred thousand clones, 75% to 80% of which are singletons, and around 1.8% rests with the top ten. Sequenced material: PBMCs. The receptors shown here come from a young man in good health and CMV-seronegative. Each CDR3 is given with its conserved first and last residue. The D gene is left open where the match is weak. Not all rows give a size; the values are once, few, many and, for expanded clones, a class.

TRBV29-1	-	TRBJ1-4	TRBD1	CSVVTGAFNEKLFF	TGCAGCGTTGTGACAGGGGCTTTTAATGAAAAACTGTTTTTT
TRBV2	-	TRBJ2-6	TRBD1	CASTGQGIPGANVLTF	TGTGCCAGCACAGGACAGGGGATCCCTGGGGCCAACGTCCTGACTTTC
TRBV27	-	TRBJ2-5	-	CASSLYSSQETQYF	TGTGCCAGCAGTTTATACAGCTCGCAAGAGACCCAGTACTTC
TRBV7-3	-	TRBJ1-6	-	CASSPQDRGINSPLHF	TGTGCCAGCAGCCCCCAGGATCGGGGAATTAATTCACCCCTCCACTTT
TRBV5-1	few	TRBJ2-7	TRBD1	CASSLFGTEGEQYF	TGCGCCAGCAGCCTCTTCGGGACAGAGGGCGAGCAGTACTTC
TRBV6-1	few	TRBJ1-4	-	CASSEARGTSTNEKLFF	TGTGCCAGCAGTGAAGCGCGCGGCACCTCAACTAATGAAAAACTGTTTTTT
TRBV11-3	-	TRBJ2-7	TRBD1	CASSSRSQGATSYEQYF	TGTGCCAGCAGCTCCCGAAGCCAGGGGGCGACCTCCTACGAGCAGTACTTC
TRBV30	-	TRBJ1-6	-	CAWSFDGLNSPLHF	TGTGCCTGGAGTTTTGACGGACTAAATTCACCCCTCCACTTT
TRBV13	-	TRBJ2-2	-	CASSLDPSGELFF	TGTGCCAGCAGCTTAGATCCCAGCGGGGAGCTGTTTTTT
TRBV6-5	-	TRBJ2-5	TRBD2	CASSYSGGAGETQYF	TGTGCCAGCAGCTATAGCGGGGGGGCCGGAGAGACCCAGTACTTC
TRBV7-8	-	TRBJ1-2	-	CASSLGQRWGYTF	TGTGCCAGCAGCTTGGGGCAGAGATGGGGCTACACCTTC
TRBV2	-	TRBJ2-7	-	CASSHRAVSYEQYF	TGTGCCAGCAGTCATCGTGCGGTCTCCTACGAGCAGTACTTC
TRBV11-1	-	TRBJ2-5	-	CASSFGSGETQYF	TGTGCCAGCAGCTTTGGGTCAGGGGAGACCCAGTACTTC
TRBV9	-	TRBJ1-6	TRBD1	CASSVGPAGGLNSPLHF	TGTGCCAGCAGCGTAGGGCCGGCAGGGGGTTTGAATTCACCCCTCCACTTT
TRBV10-3	many	TRBJ1-2	-	CAISDDQGHGYTF	TGTGCCATCAGTGATGACCAGGGGCACGGCTACACCTTC